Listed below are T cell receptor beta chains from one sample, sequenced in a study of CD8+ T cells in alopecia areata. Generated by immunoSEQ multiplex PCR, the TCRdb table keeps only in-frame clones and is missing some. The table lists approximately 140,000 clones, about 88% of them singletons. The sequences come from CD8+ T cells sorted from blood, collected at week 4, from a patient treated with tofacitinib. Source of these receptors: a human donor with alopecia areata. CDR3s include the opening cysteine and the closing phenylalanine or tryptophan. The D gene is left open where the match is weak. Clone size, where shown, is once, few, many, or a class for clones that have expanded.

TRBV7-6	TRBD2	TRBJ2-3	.	CASGGLAGVTYTDTQYF	TGTGCCAGCGGGGGACTAGCGGGAGTCACCTACACAGATACGCAGTATTTT
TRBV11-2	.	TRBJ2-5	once	CASSSNRDPQETQYF	TGTGCCAGCAGCTCTAACCGGGATCCTCAAGAGACCCAGTACTTC
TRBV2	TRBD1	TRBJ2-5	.	CASSDDRQGWDQETQYF	TGTGCCAGCAGTGATGATCGACAGGGGTGGGACCAAGAGACCCAGTACTTC
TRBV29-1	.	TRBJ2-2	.	CSVQAGGENTGELFF	TGCAGCGTTCAAGCCGGGGGCGAGAACACCGGGGAGCTGTTTTTT
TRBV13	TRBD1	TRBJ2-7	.	CASATGTDNYEQYF	TGTGCCAGCGCTACCGGGACAGATAACTACGAGCAGTACTTC
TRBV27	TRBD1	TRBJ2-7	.	CASSLGHRGSYEQYF	TGTGCCAGCAGTTTAGGCCACAGGGGCTCCTACGAGCAGTACTTC
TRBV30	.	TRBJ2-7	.	CAWNTLEGLYEQYF	TGTGCCTGGAACACCCTGGAGGGCCTCTACGAGCAGTACTTC
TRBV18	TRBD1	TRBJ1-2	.	CASSPRRGPNYGYTF	TGTGCCAGCTCACCGCGCAGGGGGCCTAACTATGGCTACACCTTC
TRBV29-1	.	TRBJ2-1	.	CSVEGGESSYNEQFF	TGCAGCGTTGAAGGAGGGGAGTCGTCCTACAATGAGCAGTTCTTC
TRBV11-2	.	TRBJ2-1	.	CASSFLLGLQTLAQEQFF	TGTGCCAGCAGCTTTCTCCTTGGTCTCCAGACCCTAGCGCAGGAGCAGTTCTTC
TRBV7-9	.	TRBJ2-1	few	CASSFDSEQFF	TGTGCCAGCAGCTTTGATTCTGAGCAGTTCTTC
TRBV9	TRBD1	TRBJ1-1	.	CASSPSPGQGWSNTEAFF	TGTGCCAGCAGCCCAAGCCCGGGACAGGGATGGTCGAACACTGAAGCTTTCTTT
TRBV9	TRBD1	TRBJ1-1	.	CASSVWDRNTEAFF	TGTGCCAGCAGCGTATGGGACAGGAACACTGAAGCTTTCTTT
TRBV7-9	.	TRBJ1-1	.	CASSLQGRNTEAFF	TGTGCCAGCAGCTTGCAGGGGCGGAACACTGAAGCTTTCTTT
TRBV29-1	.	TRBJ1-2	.	CSVEVRGNGYTF	TGCAGCGTTGAAGTTAGGGGTAATGGCTACACCTTC
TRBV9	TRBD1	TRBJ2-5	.	CASSEQGAGQQETQYF	TGTGCCAGCAGCGAACAGGGGGCCGGGCAGCAGGAGACCCAGTACTTC
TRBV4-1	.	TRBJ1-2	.	CASSQVQADSDYGYTF	TGCGCCAGCAGCCAAGTCCAGGCCGATTCAGACTATGGCTACACCTTC
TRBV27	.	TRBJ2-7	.	CASSWPEQYF	TGTGCCAGCAGTTGGCCCGAGCAGTACTTC
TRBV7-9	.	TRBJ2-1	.	CASSSSMEQFF	TGTGCCAGCAGCTCTTCAATGGAGCAATTCTTC
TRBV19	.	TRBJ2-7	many	CASSRDETYEQYF	TGTGCCAGTAGTAGGGACGAAACCTACGAGCAGTACTTC
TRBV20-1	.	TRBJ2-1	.	CSARVEGEQFF	TGCAGTGCTAGAGTTGAAGGTGAGCAGTTCTTC
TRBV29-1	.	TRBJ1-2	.	CSVEVRERGYTF	TGCAGCGTTGAAGTCAGGGAGAGGGGCTACACCTTC
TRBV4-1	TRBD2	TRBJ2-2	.	CASSRTPTSAGELFF	TGCGCCAGCAGTCGAACACCCACTAGCGCCGGGGAGCTGTTTTTT
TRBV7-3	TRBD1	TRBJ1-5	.	CASSLTIWTGRANQPQHF	TGTGCCAGCAGCTTAACTATCTGGACAGGGAGAGCTAATCAGCCCCAGCATTTT
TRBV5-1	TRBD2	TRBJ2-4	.	CASSLGPREVSKNIQYF	TGCGCCAGCAGCTTGGGGCCTCGGGAGGTTTCCAAAAACATTCAGTACTTC
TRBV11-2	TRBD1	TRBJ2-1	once	CASSLGQGAVDEQFF	TGTGCCAGCAGCTTAGGACAGGGGGCTGTCGATGAGCAGTTCTTC
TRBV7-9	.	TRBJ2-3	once	CASSFRGSTDTQYF	TGTGCCAGCAGCTTTCGAGGGAGCACAGATACGCAGTATTTT
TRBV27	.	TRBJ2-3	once	CASAGTDTQYF	TGTGCCAGCGCGGGCACAGATACGCAGTATTTT
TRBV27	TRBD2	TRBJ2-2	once	CASTGGGGTGELFF	TGTGCCAGCACCGGCGGGGGTGGCACCGGGGAGCTGTTTTTT
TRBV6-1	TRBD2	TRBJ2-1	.	CASSPGLGDNEQFF	TGTGCCAGCAGTCCGGGACTAGGGGACAATGAGCAGTTCTTC
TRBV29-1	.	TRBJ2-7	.	CSVEASFSYEQYF	TGCAGCGTTGAGGCCTCCTTCAGCTACGAGCAGTACTTC
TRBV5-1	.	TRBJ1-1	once	CASSQPPGTEAFF	TGCGCCAGCAGCCAGCCGCCGGGGACTGAAGCTTTCTTT